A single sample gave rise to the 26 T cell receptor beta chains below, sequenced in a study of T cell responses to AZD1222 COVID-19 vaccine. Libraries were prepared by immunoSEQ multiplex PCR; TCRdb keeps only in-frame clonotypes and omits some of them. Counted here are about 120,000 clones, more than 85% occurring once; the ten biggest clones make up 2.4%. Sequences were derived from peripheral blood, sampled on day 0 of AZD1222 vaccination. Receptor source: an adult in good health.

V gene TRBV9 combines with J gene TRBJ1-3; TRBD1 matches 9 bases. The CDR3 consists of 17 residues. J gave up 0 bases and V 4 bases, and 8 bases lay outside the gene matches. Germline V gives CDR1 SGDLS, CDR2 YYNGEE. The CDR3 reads CASSPRQGGPSGNTIYF. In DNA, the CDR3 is TGTGCCAGCAGCCCCAGACAGGGGGGCCCCTCTGGAAACACCATATATTTT.

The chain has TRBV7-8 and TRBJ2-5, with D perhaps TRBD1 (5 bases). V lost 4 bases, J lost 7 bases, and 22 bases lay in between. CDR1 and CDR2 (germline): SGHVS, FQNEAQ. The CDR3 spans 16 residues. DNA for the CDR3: TGTGCCAGCAGCTCGAACGTACAGGTATCCGAAGCGACCCAGTACTTC. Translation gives CASSSNVQVSEATQYF. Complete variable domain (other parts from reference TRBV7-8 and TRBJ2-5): GAGVSQSPRYKVAKRGQDVALRCDPISGHVSLFWYQQALGQGPEFLTYFQNEAQLDKSGLPSDRFFAERPEGSVSTLKIQRTQQEDSAVYLCASSSNVQVSEATQYFGPGTRLLVL.

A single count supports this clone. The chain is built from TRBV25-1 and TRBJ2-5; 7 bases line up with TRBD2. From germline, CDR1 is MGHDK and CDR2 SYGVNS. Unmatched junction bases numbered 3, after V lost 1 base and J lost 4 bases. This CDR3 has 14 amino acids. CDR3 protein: CASSEWGGRETQYF. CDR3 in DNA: TGTGCCAGCAGTGAATGGGGAGGGAGAGAGACCCAGTACTTC.

This CDR3 is CASSSDRGFNHEQYF. As DNA, the CDR3 is TGTGCCAGCAGCTCAGACAGGGGATTTAACCACGAGCAGTACTTC. The V call is TRBV11-2, the J call TRBJ2-7, with TRBD1 matching 8 bases. Trimming took 4 bases from V and 5 from J; bases not matched to a gene: 10. The CDR3 extends over 15 amino acids. Germline V gene sequence: CDR1 SGHAT, CDR2 FQNNGV.

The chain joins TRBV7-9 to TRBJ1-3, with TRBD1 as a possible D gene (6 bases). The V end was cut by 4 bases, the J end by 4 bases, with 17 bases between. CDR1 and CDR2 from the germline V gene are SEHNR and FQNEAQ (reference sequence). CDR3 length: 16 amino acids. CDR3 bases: TGTGCCAGCAGCTCCGGGGCCTGGACAGCCGGAAACACCATATATTTT. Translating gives CASSSGAWTAGNTIYF. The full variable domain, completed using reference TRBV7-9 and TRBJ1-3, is DTGVSQNPRHKITKRGQNVTFRCDPISEHNRLYWYRQTLGQGPEFLTYFQNEAQLEKSRLLSDRFSAERPKGSFSTLEIQRTEQGDSAMYLCASSSGAWTAGNTIYFGEGSWLTVV.

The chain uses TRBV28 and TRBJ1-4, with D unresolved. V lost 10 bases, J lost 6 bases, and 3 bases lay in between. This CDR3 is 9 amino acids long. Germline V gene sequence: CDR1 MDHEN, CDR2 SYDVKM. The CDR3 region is CATDEKLFF. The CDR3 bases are TGTGCCACAGATGAAAAACTGTTTTTT.

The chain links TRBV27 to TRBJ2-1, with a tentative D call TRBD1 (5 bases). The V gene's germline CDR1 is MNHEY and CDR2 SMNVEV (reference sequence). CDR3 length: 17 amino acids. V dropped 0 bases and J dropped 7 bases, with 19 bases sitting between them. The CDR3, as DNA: TGTGCCAGCAGTTTATCCCCTCCTTGGGGCCCAAAGAATGAGCAGTTCTTC. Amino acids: CASSLSPPWGPKNEQFF.

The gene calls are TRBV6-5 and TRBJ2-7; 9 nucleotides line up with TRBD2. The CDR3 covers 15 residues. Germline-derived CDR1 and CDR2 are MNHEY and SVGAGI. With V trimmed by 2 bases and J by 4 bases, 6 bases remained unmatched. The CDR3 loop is CASSYQTSGRYEQYF. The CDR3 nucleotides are TGTGCCAGCAGTTACCAGACTAGCGGCCGATACGAGCAGTACTTC.

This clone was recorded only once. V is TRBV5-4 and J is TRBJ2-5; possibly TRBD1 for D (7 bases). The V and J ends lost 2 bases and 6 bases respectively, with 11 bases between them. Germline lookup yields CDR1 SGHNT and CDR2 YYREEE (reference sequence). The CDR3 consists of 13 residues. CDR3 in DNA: TGTGCCAGCAGCTTAGCAGGGGGGAAGACCCAGTACTTC. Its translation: CASSLAGGKTQYF.

The CDR3 bases are TGTGCCACCAAGCGGGAGGGCGGAGGGGGCATTCAGTACTTC. Amino acid sequence: CATKREGGGGIQYF. The chain uses TRBV19 and TRBJ2-4; 10 bases agree with TRBD2. This CDR3 has 14 amino acids. Germline loops: CDR1 LNHDA, CDR2 SQIVND (reference sequence). Losses at the gene ends were 10 bases for V and 9 bases for J; bases not matched to a gene: 12.

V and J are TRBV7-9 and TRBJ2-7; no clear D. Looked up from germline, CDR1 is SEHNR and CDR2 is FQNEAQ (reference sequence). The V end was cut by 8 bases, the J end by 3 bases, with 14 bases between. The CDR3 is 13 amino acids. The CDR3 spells CASSLGGIYEQYF. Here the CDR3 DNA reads TGTGCCAGCTCCTTGGGTGGCATCTACGAGCAGTACTTC. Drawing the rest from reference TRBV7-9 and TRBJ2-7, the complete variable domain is DTGVSQNPRHKITKRGQNVTFRCDPISEHNRLYWYRQTLGQGPEFLTYFQNEAQLEKSRLLSDRFSAERPKGSFSTLEIQRTEQGDSAMYLCASSLGGIYEQYFGPGTRLTVT.

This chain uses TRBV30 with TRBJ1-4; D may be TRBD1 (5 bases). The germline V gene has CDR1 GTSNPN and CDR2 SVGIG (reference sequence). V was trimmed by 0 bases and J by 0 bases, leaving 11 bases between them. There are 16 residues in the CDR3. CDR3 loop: CAWSVPPGATNEKLFF. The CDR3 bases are TGTGCCTGGAGTGTACCCCCGGGGGCAACTAATGAAAAACTGTTTTTT.

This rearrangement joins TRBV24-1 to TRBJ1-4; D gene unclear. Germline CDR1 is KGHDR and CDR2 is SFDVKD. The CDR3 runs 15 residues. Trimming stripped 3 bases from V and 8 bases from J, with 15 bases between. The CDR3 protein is CATSDPDRFGEKLFF. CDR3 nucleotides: TGTGCCACCAGTGATCCCGACCGGTTTGGAGAAAAACTGTTTTTT.

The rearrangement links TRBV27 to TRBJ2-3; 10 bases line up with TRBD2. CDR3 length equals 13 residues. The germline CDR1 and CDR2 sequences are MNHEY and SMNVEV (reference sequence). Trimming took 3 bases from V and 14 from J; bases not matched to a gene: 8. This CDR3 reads CASSFPSGSVRYF. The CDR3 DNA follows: TGTGCCAGCAGTTTTCCTAGCGGGAGCGTCCGGTATTTT.

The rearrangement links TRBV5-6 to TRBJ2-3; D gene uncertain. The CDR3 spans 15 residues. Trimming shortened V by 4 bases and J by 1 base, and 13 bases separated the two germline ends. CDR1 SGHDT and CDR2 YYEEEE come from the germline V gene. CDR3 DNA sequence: TGTGCCAGCAGCCGACCTGGGGTCGGCACAGATACGCAGTATTTT. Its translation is CASSRPGVGTDTQYF.

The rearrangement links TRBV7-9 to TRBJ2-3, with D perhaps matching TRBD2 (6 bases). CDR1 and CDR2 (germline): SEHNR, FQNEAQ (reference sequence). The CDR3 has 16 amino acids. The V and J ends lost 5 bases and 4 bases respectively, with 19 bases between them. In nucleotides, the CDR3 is TGTGCCAGCAGCCCCCGGGGGTATCGGGGCCCAGATACGCAGTATTTT. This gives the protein CASSPRGYRGPDTQYF.

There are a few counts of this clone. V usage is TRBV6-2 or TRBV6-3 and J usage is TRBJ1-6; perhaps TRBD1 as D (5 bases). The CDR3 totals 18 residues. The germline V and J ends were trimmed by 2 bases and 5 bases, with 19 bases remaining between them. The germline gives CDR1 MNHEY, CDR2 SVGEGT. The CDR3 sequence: CASSYGRGARGDNSPLHF. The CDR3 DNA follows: TGTGCCAGCAGTTACGGGCGTGGGGCCCGGGGAGATAATTCACCCCTCCACTTT.

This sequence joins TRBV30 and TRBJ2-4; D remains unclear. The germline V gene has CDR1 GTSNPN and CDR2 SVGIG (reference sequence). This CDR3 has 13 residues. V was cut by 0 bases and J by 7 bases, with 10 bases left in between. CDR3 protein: CAWSVGDGNIQYF. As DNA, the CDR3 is TGTGCCTGGAGTGTAGGTGATGGGAACATTCAGTACTTC.

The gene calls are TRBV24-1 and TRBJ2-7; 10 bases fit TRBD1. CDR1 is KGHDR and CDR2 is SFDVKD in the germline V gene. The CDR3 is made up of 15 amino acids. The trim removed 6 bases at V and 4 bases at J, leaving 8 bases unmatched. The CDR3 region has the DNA TGTGCCACCAGTACACGGACAGGGGGGGTATACGAGCAGTACTTC. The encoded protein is CATSTRTGGVYEQYF.

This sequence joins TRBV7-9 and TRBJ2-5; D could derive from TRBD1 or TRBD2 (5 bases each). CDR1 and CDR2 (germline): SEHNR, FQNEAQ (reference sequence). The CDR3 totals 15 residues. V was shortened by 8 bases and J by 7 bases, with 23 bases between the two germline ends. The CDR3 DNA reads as TGTGCCAGCGTTCTTGGAGAGGGGCGGGCTGGGACCCAGTACTTC. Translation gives CASVLGEGRAGTQYF.

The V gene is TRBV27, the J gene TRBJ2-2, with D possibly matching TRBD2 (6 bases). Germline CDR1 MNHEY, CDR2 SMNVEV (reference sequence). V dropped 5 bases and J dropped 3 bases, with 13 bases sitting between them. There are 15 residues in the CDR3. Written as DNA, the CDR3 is TGTGCCAGCAGTGGGCGGCGCGGGGACACCGGGGAGCTGTTTTTT. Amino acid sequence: CASSGRRGDTGELFF.

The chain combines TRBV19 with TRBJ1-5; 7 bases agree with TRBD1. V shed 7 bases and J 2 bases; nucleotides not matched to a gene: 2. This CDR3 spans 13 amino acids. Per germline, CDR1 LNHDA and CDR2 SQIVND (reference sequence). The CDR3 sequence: CASKGTGNQPQHF. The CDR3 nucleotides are TGTGCCAGTAAAGGGACAGGCAATCAGCCCCAGCATTTT. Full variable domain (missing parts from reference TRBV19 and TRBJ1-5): DGGITQSPKYLFRKEGQNVTLSCEQNLNHDAMYWYRQDPGQGLRLIYYSQIVNDFQKGDIAEGYSVSREKKESFPLTVTSAQKNPTAFYLCASKGTGNQPQHFGDGTRLSIL.

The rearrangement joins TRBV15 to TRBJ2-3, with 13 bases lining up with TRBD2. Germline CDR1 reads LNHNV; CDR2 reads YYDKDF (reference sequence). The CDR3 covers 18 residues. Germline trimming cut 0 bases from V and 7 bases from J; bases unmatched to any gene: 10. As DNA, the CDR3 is TGTGCCACCAGCAGAGATCCCCCGACTAGCGGGAGGTCATATACGCAGTATTTT. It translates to CATSRDPPTSGRSYTQYF.

CDR3 in amino acids: CASSQQGAPNYGYTF. The CDR3 DNA reads TGTGCCAGCAGTCAACAGGGGGCGCCTAACTATGGCTACACCTTC. The chain combines TRBV28 with TRBJ1-2; 9 nucleotides line up with TRBD1. Germline V gene sequence: CDR1 MDHEN, CDR2 SYDVKM. The CDR3 totals 15 residues. The J segment lost 0 bases and the V segment lost 5 bases, leaving 4 bases of the junction unmatched.

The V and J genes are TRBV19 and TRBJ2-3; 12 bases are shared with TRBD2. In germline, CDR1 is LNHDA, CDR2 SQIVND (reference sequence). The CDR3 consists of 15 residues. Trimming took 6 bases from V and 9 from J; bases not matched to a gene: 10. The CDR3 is CASSPKTSGSTTQYF. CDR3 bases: TGTGCCAGTAGCCCCAAGACTAGCGGGAGTACCACGCAGTATTTT.

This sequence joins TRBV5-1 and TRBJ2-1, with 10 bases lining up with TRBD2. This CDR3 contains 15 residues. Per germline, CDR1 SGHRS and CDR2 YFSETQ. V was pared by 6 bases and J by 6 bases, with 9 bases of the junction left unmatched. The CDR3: CASTTTGTSANEQFF. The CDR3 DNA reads TGCGCCAGCACCACAACCGGGACTAGCGCCAATGAGCAGTTCTTC.